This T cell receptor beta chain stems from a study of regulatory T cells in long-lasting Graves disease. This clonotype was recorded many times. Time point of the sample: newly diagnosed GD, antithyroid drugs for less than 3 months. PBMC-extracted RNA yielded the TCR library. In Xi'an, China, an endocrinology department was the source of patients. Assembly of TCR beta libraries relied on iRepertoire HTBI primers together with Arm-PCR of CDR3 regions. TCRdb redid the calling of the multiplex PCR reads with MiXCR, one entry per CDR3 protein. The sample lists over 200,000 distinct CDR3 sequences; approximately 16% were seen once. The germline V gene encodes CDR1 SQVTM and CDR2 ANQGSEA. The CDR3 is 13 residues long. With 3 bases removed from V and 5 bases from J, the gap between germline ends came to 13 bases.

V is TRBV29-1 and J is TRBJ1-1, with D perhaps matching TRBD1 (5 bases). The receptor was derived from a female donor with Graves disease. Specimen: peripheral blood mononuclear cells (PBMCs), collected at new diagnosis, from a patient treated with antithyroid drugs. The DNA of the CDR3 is TGCAGCGTTGACTCCAGGGAGTTGACTGAAGCTTTCTTT. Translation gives CSVDSRELTEAFF. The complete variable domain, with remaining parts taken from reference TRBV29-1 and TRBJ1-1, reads SAVISQKPSRDICQRGTSLTIQCQVDSQVTMMFWYRQQPGQSLTLIATANQGSEATYESGFVIDKFPISRPNLTFSTLTVSNMSPEDSSIYLCSVDSRELTEAFFGQGTRLTVV.